Listed below are T cell receptor beta chains from one sample, sequenced in a study of radiation and T cells in renal cell carcinoma. Profiling relied on immunoSEQ multiplex PCR, and the TCRdb table lists in-frame clones only, not all of them. Of some 150,000 clones in the sample, around nine tenths are singletons; the top ten hold more than 10%. The source material was blood, sampled from a patient whose treatment included radiotherapy and nephrectomy. These receptors came from a woman aged 45-59 years with renal cell carcinoma. Each CDR3 is given with its conserved first and last residue. The D gene is left open where the match is weak. Only some rows state a clone size, as once, few, many or a class for expanded clones.

NA	NA	TRBV7-9	TRBJ2-5	CASSLGGQQETQYF	TGTGCCAGCAGCTTAGGTGGGCAGCAAGAGACCCAGTACTTC
NA	NA	TRBV11-3	TRBJ1-6	CASSRQYRALSYNSPLHF	TGTGCCAGCAGCCGCCAATACAGGGCCCTCTCCTATAATTCACCCCTCCACTTT
few	NA	TRBV5-4	TRBJ2-5	CASSLAGSQETQYF	TGTGCCAGCAGCTTGGCGGGATCCCAAGAGACCCAGTACTTC
few	TRBD2	TRBV2	TRBJ2-1	CASSAERGRPLFF	TGTGCCAGCAGTGCAGAGCGGGGGAGACCCCTGTTCTTC
NA	TRBD2	TRBV19	TRBJ2-5	CASSRSGSPQETQYF	TGTGCCAGTAGCCGTAGCGGGAGCCCACAAGAGACCCAGTACTTC
NA	TRBD2	TRBV11-1	TRBJ2-1	CASSLPAGVWNEQFF	TGTGCCAGCAGCTTACCAGCGGGGGTTTGGAATGAGCAGTTCTTC
NA	NA	TRBV6-4	TRBJ1-1	CASSVGLGTEAFF	TGTGCCAGCAGTGTGGGGCTCGGCACTGAAGCTTTCTTT
NA	NA	TRBV5-1	TRBJ1-2	CASSLDRKAYGYTF	TGCGCCAGCAGCTTGGACAGAAAGGCCTATGGCTACACCTTC
few	TRBD1	TRBV19	TRBJ1-5	CASSISGTEFSNQPQHF	TGTGCCAGTAGTATATCGGGGACAGAGTTTAGCAATCAGCCCCAGCATTTT
NA	NA	TRBV7-9	TRBJ1-2	CASSTTGDYGYTF	TGTGCCAGCAGTACGACAGGAGATTATGGCTACACCTTC
NA	NA	TRBV6-1	TRBJ1-2	CASSELGLGYGYTF	TGTGCCAGCAGTGAGCTGGGCCTCGGGTATGGCTACACCTTC
NA	TRBD2	TRBV19	TRBJ2-2	CASSIDSSGNTGELFF	TGTGCCAGTAGTATAGACTCTAGCGGAAACACCGGGGAGCTGTTTTTT
few	NA	TRBV11-2	TRBJ1-2	CASSLGGSYGYTF	TGTGCCAGCAGCTTAGGGGGAAGCTATGGCTACACCTTC
NA	NA	TRBV7-6	TRBJ2-3	CASSSRGGSGRITDTQYF	TGTGCCAGCAGCTCCCGAGGGGGGTCCGGACGAATCACAGATACGCAGTATTTT
few	NA	TRBV7-7	TRBJ1-2	CASSSPPAGFSGYTF	TGTGCTAGCAGCTCCCCCCCGGCAGGGTTCAGTGGCTACACCTTC
once	NA	TRBV19	TRBJ1-2	CASSIVGASDDGYTF	TGTGCCAGTAGTATAGTGGGGGCGTCAGACGATGGCTACACCTTC
NA	NA	TRBV9	TRBJ2-2	CASSRGNTGELFF	TGTGCCAGCAGCCGAGGAAACACCGGGGAGCTGTTTTTT